The 2 T cell receptor beta chains below all came from one sample that was sequenced in a study of T cells in Graves' hyperthyroidism and ophthalmopathy. Using RNA transcripts as the source, TCR beta CDR3 regions were amplified. A set of HTBI primers served as the primers for a first-round RT-PCR of the TCR CDR3. TCRdb fed the multiplex PCR reads into MiXCR, producing one record per CDR3 protein. The profile shows a few hundred thousand distinct CDR3 sequences, about 14% of them singletons. Sequencing input: blood. All receptors come from a woman aged 40 to 49 with Graves' hyperthyroidism.

This clonotype was seen repeatedly, ten times or more. The chain links TRBV11-1 to TRBJ2-1; D is perhaps TRBD1 (6 bases). The CDR3 extends over 16 amino acids. Looked up from germline, CDR1 is SGHAT and CDR2 is FQDESV (reference sequence). Trimming pared 8 bases from V and 0 bases from J, leaving 17 bases between. CDR3 nucleotide sequence: TGTGCCAGCCGGCACAGGGCCCTGAACTCCTACAATGAGCAGTTCTTC. Translating gives CASRHRALNSYNEQFF.

The chain recombines TRBV7-9 with TRBJ1-4; the D gene is possibly TRBD1 (5 bases). The CDR3 runs 15 residues. Germline loops: CDR1 SEHNR, CDR2 FQNEAQ (reference sequence). V lost 0 bases and J lost 3, with 8 bases in between. CDR3 loop: CASSLAGVANEKLFF. CDR3 in DNA: TGTGCCAGCAGCTTAGCGGGGGTTGCTAATGAAAAACTGTTTTTT.